This entry lists 23 T cell receptor beta chains sequenced from one sample in a study of technical replicates of blood from several donors. Only in-frame clones appear in the TCRdb table, and some are missing; sequencing was by immunoSEQ multiplex PCR. Counted here are around 70,000 clones, 95% to 97% occurring once; the ten biggest clones make up around 0.29%. The specimen sequenced was T cells isolated from PBMCs. These TCRs come from a human donor in good health.

V gene TRBV6-5 combines with J gene TRBJ1-1; D gene unclear. The CDR3 has 13 residues. The V end lost 0 bases, the J end lost 5 bases, and 7 bases lay between the germline ends. CDR1 MNHEY and CDR2 SVGAGI come from the germline V gene. CDR3 DNA: TGTGCCAGCAGTTACTCTGGAGGAACTGAAGCTTTCTTT. This gives the protein CASSYSGGTEAFF.

The chain is built from TRBV5-1 and TRBJ2-7, with TRBD2 matching over 7 bases. The ends lost 1 base at V and 4 bases at J; junction bases unmatched: 5. This CDR3 region has 14 residues. The germline gives CDR1 SGHRS, CDR2 YFSETQ. For the CDR3, the DNA is TGCGCCAGCAGCTTGATGGCGGGAGAGTACGAGCAGTACTTC. Protein: CASSLMAGEYEQYF. The full variable domain, with the rest looked up from reference TRBV5-1 and TRBJ2-7, is KAGVTQTPRYLIKTRGQQVTLSCSPISGHRSVSWYQQTPGQGLQFLFEYFSETQRNKGNFPGRFSGRQFSNSRSEMNVSTLELGDSALYLCASSLMAGEYEQYFGPGTRLTVT.

In DNA, the CDR3 is TGTGCCAGCACCCCCGGGACTACGTACAATGAGCAGTTCTTC. This gives the protein CASTPGTTYNEQFF. V and J are TRBV6-5 and TRBJ2-1, with TRBD2 matching over 7 bases. The V segment lost 7 bases and the J segment 4 bases; nucleotides outside the gene matches: 7. Germline CDR1 MNHEY, CDR2 SVGAGI. CDR3 size: 14 residues.

The gene calls are TRBV11-2 and TRBJ2-1, with 7 bases fitting TRBD1. J lost 0 bases, V lost 4 bases, and 15 bases had no gene match. The CDR3 sequence is 19 residues long. The V gene's germline CDR1 is SGHAT and CDR2 FQNNGV. This chain's CDR3 is CASSYNRGLSGSSYNEQFF. CDR3 DNA sequence: TGTGCCAGCAGCTACAACAGGGGTTTATCGGGGAGCTCCTACAATGAGCAGTTCTTC.

V is TRBV29-1 and J is TRBJ2-1; the match to TRBD2 covers 12 bases. The V gene end was trimmed by 8 bases and the J gene end by 6 bases; junction bases not matched to a gene: 5. From germline, CDR1 is SQVTM and CDR2 ANQGSEA. The CDR3 spans 13 residues. The CDR3 region is CSPGLAGGNEQFF. Here the CDR3 DNA reads TGCAGCCCGGGACTAGCGGGTGGCAATGAGCAGTTCTTC.

This clone has just one count. The rearrangement uses TRBV27 and TRBJ2-3; D remains ambiguous. V was shortened by 2 bases and J by 5 bases, with 8 bases between the two germline ends. The CDR3 totals 13 residues. Germline V gene data show CDR1 as MNHEY and CDR2 as SMNVEV (reference sequence). In DNA form, the CDR3 reads TGTGCCAGCAGTTTAACAGTGGGAGATACGCAGTATTTT. Translation gives CASSLTVGDTQYF.

The rearrangement uses TRBV2 and TRBJ2-3; the D gene is possibly TRBD1 (6 bases). This CDR3 is built from 14 residues. Per germline, CDR1 SNHLY and CDR2 FYNNEI. Trimming stripped 7 bases from V and 5 bases from J, with 16 bases between. The CDR3 DNA is TGTGCCAGCAAGACGGGACATAATAAAGATACGCAGTATTTT. Amino acid sequence: CASKTGHNKDTQYF. Full variable domain (missing parts from reference TRBV2 and TRBJ2-3): EPEVTQTPSHQVTQMGQEVILRCVPISNHLYFYWYRQILGQKVEFLVSFYNNEISEKSEIFDDQFSVERPDGSNFTLKIRSTKLEDSAMYFCASKTGHNKDTQYFGPGTRLTVL.

This chain uses TRBV2 with TRBJ2-3, with D tentatively TRBD1 (6 bases). The ends were cut back, 6 bases at V and 3 bases at J, with 13 bases in the middle. There are 14 residues in the CDR3. CDR1 and CDR2 (germline): SNHLY, FYNNEI. The CDR3 protein is CASSFGQGTDTQYF. The CDR3 DNA sequence: TGTGCCAGCAGCTTCGGGCAGGGGACAGATACGCAGTATTTT.

The gene calls are TRBV9 and TRBJ1-4, with TRBD1 as a possible D gene (5 bases). V was trimmed by 4 bases and J by 8 bases, leaving 18 bases between them. This CDR3 contains 15 residues. The germline CDR1 and CDR2 sequences are SGDLS and YYNGEE. Written as DNA, the CDR3 is TGTGCCAGCAGCCCAGCACAGGAGCTGGCCGAAAAACTGTTTTTT. Its protein product is CASSPAQELAEKLFF.

CDR3 nucleotides: TGTGCCAGCAGCCCCCCACAGGGTTATAATTCACCCCTCCACTTT. Encoded protein: CASSPPQGYNSPLHF. The rearrangement joins TRBV6-6 to TRBJ1-6, with D tentatively TRBD1 (6 bases). Trimming shortened V by 6 bases and J by 4 bases, and 13 bases separated the two germline ends. Germline V gives CDR1 MNHNY, CDR2 SVGAGI (reference sequence). The CDR3 length is 15 residues.

The V call is TRBV7-2, the J call TRBJ2-1; 13 positions match TRBD2. The ends lost 6 bases at V and 2 bases at J; junction bases unmatched: 1. The CDR3 runs 15 residues. In germline, CDR1 is SGHTA, CDR2 FQGNSA. The CDR3 reads CASRTSGRAYNEQFF. CDR3 coding DNA: TGTGCCAGCAGAACTAGCGGGAGGGCCTACAATGAGCAGTTCTTC.

The J gene is TRBJ2-7, the V gene TRBV28, with 9 bases that match TRBD1. Germline V gene sequence: CDR1 MDHEN, CDR2 SYDVKM. The V segment lost 3 bases and the J segment 2 bases; nucleotides outside the gene matches: 2. The CDR3 covers 14 residues. The CDR3 DNA follows: TGTGCCAGCAGTTTGAGACAGGGGGCCTACGAGCAGTACTTC. Translation: CASSLRQGAYEQYF.

The chain links TRBV27 to TRBJ1-4; 9 positions match TRBD1. CDR1 is MNHEY, CDR2 SMNVEV, per germline (reference sequence). The V segment lost 2 bases and the J segment 5 bases; nucleotides outside the gene matches: 3. CDR3 length: 15 amino acids. CDR3 residues: CASSLTGGANEKLFF. CDR3 nucleotide sequence: TGTGCCAGCAGTTTAACAGGGGGCGCGAATGAAAAACTGTTTTTT.

This rearrangement joins TRBV30 to TRBJ2-5, with D possibly TRBD2 on 5 matching bases. The CDR3 contains 13 residues. V lost 0 bases and J 6 bases, leaving 11 bases between the germline ends. CDR1 and CDR2 from the germline V gene are GTSNPN and SVGIG (reference sequence). The CDR3 region is CAWSVPGKQTQYF. As DNA, the CDR3 is TGTGCCTGGAGTGTACCGGGAAAACAGACCCAGTACTTC.

This rearrangement joins TRBV9 to TRBJ1-1, with D possibly matching TRBD1 (5 bases). CDR1 is SGDLS and CDR2 is YYNGEE in the germline V gene. The ends were cut back, 5 bases at V and 3 bases at J, with 14 bases in the middle. This CDR3 contains 14 residues. The CDR3 nucleotides are TGTGCCAGCAGTGCCCCGGGGGGAGACACTGAAGCTTTCTTT. Protein sequence: CASSAPGGDTEAFF.

The chain couples TRBV25-1 to TRBJ2-2, with D perhaps matching TRBD1 (6 bases). CDR3 length equals 15 residues. The germline V gene has CDR1 MGHDK and CDR2 SYGVNS. Trimming removed 1 base at V and 5 bases at J, with 11 bases between. In DNA, the CDR3 is TGTGCCAGCAGTGAATTCTACAGGGTGACCGGGGAGCTGTTTTTT. It is translated as CASSEFYRVTGELFF. Complete variable domain (other parts from reference TRBV25-1 and TRBJ2-2): EADIYQTPRYLVIGTGKKITLECSQTMGHDKMYWYQQDPGMELHLIHYSYGVNSTEKGDLSSESTVSRIRTEHFPLTLESARPSHTSQYLCASSEFYRVTGELFFGEGSRLTVL.

This rearrangement joins TRBV30 to TRBJ1-1; the D is unclear. The CDR3 loop spans 13 amino acids. Germline-derived CDR1 and CDR2 are GTSNPN and SVGIG (reference sequence). V was shortened by 2 bases and J by 0 bases, with 7 bases between the two germline ends. This CDR3 is CAWSYRMNTEAFF. The CDR3 DNA is TGTGCCTGGAGTTACAGAATGAACACTGAAGCTTTCTTT.

V usage is TRBV19 and J usage is TRBJ1-3; perhaps TRBD1 as D (6 bases). The CDR3 covers 15 residues. The ends were cut back, 6 bases at V and 5 bases at J, with 17 bases in the middle. Germline lookup yields CDR1 LNHDA and CDR2 SQIVND (reference sequence). This chain's CDR3 is CASRALTGHRNTIYF. Written as DNA, the CDR3 is TGTGCCAGTAGAGCACTAACGGGACACCGAAACACCATATATTTT.

The V call is TRBV25-1, the J call TRBJ2-3; tentatively, D is TRBD2 (7 bases). This CDR3 is built from 14 residues. The V end lost 4 bases, the J end lost 5 bases, and 13 bases lay between the germline ends. Germline values: CDR1 MGHDK, CDR2 SYGVNS. The CDR3 DNA reads TGTGCCAGCAGTGTTGGGGGGGCGGGAGATACGCAGTATTTT. It encodes CASSVGGAGDTQYF.

The chain has TRBV4-3 and TRBJ1-2; TRBD1 agrees at 9 bases. J lost 4 bases, V lost 6 bases, and 3 bases had no gene match. The CDR3 contains 13 residues. Germline values: CDR1 LGHNA, CDR2 YSLEER. CDR3 residues: CASRGQGSYGYTF. CDR3 nucleotide sequence: TGCGCCAGCAGGGGACAGGGAAGCTATGGCTACACCTTC.

The chain is built from TRBV2 and TRBJ2-7; 7 bases map to TRBD2. Germline CDR1 reads SNHLY; CDR2 reads FYNNEI. This CDR3 has 13 amino acids. V dropped 9 bases and J dropped 5; count of bases not matched to a gene: 10. The CDR3 here is CARTPRENHEQYF. The CDR3 coding sequence is TGTGCCAGGACCCCGCGGGAGAACCACGAGCAGTACTTC. The full variable domain, its missing parts supplied by reference TRBV2 and TRBJ2-7, is EPEVTQTPSHQVTQMGQEVILRCVPISNHLYFYWYRQILGQKVEFLVSFYNNEISEKSEIFDDQFSVERPDGSNFTLKIRSTKLEDSAMYFCARTPRENHEQYFGPGTRLTVT.

The chain uses TRBV7-2 and TRBJ2-1; 9 nucleotides line up with TRBD1. The CDR3 has 15 residues. The V segment lost 2 bases and the J segment 7 bases; nucleotides outside the gene matches: 6. Per germline, CDR1 SGHTA and CDR2 FQGNSA. The DNA for the CDR3 is TGTGCCAGCAGCTTACGGACAGGGGATGGGAATGAGCAGTTCTTC. Translated: CASSLRTGDGNEQFF.

This chain joins TRBV6-1 and TRBJ1-1; 7 bases are shared with TRBD1. Germline V gene sequence: CDR1 MNHNS, CDR2 SASEGT. V shed 6 bases, J shed 6 bases, and the junction held 4 bases outside the gene matches. This CDR3 has 12 amino acids. The CDR3 DNA is TGTGCCAGCAGGGACAGGTGGTCTGAAGCTTTCTTT. Protein sequence: CASRDRWSEAFF.